The entry that follows covers one TCR beta chain sequence. Its antigen has not been determined. No qualities accompany the bases; no much larger clone lies one base away. This entry belongs to a study of shared clonotypes between healthy human individuals (dated by TCRdb to about 2020). As for the study more broadly: A couple of women and three men aged 18 to 49 years were included in the cohort. For each donor, CD4 naive and CD4 memory were each run on three plates, CD8 naive on two plates, and CD8 memory on one plate. To estimate repertoire size and how much clonotype sharing occurs between individuals, the study deeply sequenced the blood TCR repertoires of several healthy adults. To increase sequencing depth and limit assay-specific biases, TCR repertoire library preparation and sequencing were carried out by different laboratories using diverse techniques. Each donor's leukapheresis produced roughly between roughly 0.85 and 10 billion PBMCs.

The research as a whole found: Based on pairwise subsampling, the degree of clonotype sharing among donors was expected to be affected by sequencing depth. Approximately 5% of naive CD4, roughly 3.5% of naive CD8, around 2.3% of memory CD4, and about 0.4% of memory CD8 clonotypes were shared across several donors. Even with the large sequencing depth, rarefaction of the sorted-subset datasets indicated that sequencing was incomplete. Naive subsets generally had larger estimated clonotype richness than memory subsets. Clonotypes shared by all four sorted-subset donors showed higher generation probabilities than non-shared clonotypes. Because the study included a small number of donors, the genetic and exposure-history diversity represented was limited. Only blood was sampled, and tissue TCR repertoires likely differ from those in blood.

Using the deep immunoSEQ assay, TCR CDR3 regions were amplified from genomic DNA by multiplex PCR. Extracted genomic DNA from each cell subset was spread evenly across all wells of several immunoSEQ 96-well plates, with each plate serving as a replicate. Each replicate PCR for sorted subsets received 150 to 250 ng genomic DNA, equal to roughly 30,000 T cell genomes. Purified libraries were quantified with a Qubit 3.0 fluorometer, sized on a Bioanalyzer 2100, and re-quantified with the KAPA Library Quantification kit. Every immunoSEQ 96-well plate was sequenced on a dedicated single-read 150-cycle Illumina NextSeq 550 flow cell. Per the source publication's procedure: Because the immunoSEQ output included only junctional sequences and no quality scores, the filtering could not be the same as the filtering used for full-length reads. Sequences were annotated with PyIR, a Python wrapper for IgBLAST v1.9, and V/J genes and CDR3 were assigned using IMGT germline references. Reads were removed for weak V/J assignments (E-value above 1e-6), missing CDR3, stop codons, out-of-frame junctions, or ambiguous translated residues. A V3J clonotype was defined by an identical inferred V gene, J gene, and CDR3 amino acid sequence. Percentage overlap between repertoires was computed as shared unique clonotypes divided by the size of the smaller repertoire. Repertoire richness was assessed with RTK rarefaction, the Chao1 estimator, and Recon v2.1 estimates of unobserved clonotypes. Generation probabilities for all TCRbeta clonotypes obtained by the gDNA method from four donors were computed using OLGA. Here the immuneACCESS table is served through TCRdb, limited to in-frame sequences with V and J called. Missing clones are a known gap in these copies; in checked studies unresolved V genes cover under half, and the rest lacks a known reason. Clonal size and the V and J genes are those of that table, whereas D and trimming came from the DNA. This sample holds about 1.5 million clones; about 98% were observed only once. In total, the top ten clones hold about 0.45% of the sample.

Healthy HIV-negative adults with no recently reported acute infections or vaccinations were included as donors. Only Caucasian adults living in Nashville, Tennessee, USA were represented among the donors. CD4+ T cells were enriched through magnetic negative selection, after which naive cells were positively selected on CD45RA and the remaining negative fraction served as the memory subset. Blood was obtained by leukapheresis, after which PBMCs were separated by Ficoll-Histopaque density gradient centrifugation and cryopreserved in liquid nitrogen vapor phase. Analytical flow cytometry was used to check the purity and quantity of each magnetically sorted T cell population. Genomic DNA was isolated from each sorted fraction and quantified by UV absorbance on a Nanodrop 2000c. The TCR comes from a man under 40 in good health. The material sequenced was naive CD4+ T cells sorted from blood. The cell subset or site label, as the study defines it: CD45RA+ positively selected.

The nucleotide sequence reads TGTGCCAGCAGCTATTCTACCCCAGATACGCAGTATTTT. Its protein is CASSYSTPDTQYF. The chain joins TRBV9 to TRBJ2-3, with the D gene call left open. Reading from cysteine to phenylalanine, the CDR3 counts 13 amino acids. Of all the DNA, just the CDR3 is kept, 39 bases in frame from base 1. Reading the germline V gene gives CDR1 SGDLS and CDR2 YYNGEE. V is reduced by 4 bases and J by 4 bases, leaving a spacing of 10 bases between them.